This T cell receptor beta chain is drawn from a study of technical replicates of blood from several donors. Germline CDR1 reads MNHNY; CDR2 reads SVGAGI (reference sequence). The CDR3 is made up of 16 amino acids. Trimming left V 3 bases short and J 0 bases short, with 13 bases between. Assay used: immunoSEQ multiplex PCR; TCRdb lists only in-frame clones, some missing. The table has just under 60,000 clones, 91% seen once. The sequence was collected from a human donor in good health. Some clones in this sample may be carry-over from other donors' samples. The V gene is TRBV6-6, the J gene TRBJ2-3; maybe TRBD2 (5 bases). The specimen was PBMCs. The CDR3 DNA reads TGTGCCAGCAGTTATAAGGCGGGTATCAGCACAGATACGCAGTATTTT. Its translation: CASSYKAGISTDTQYF.